The following is a T cell receptor beta chain sequence with its context. Antigen: not known. The source of the sample is a study of cytomegalovirus exposure and HLA in healthy donors. Turning to the study itself: Of the donors genotyped, some 400 in all, about 76% fell in the Caucasian-associated ancestry cluster. Study-wide results and caveats: Apparent HLA restriction characterized most CMV-associated TCR beta chains in a later analysis. Of the V segments, some could not be distinguished, including TRBV6-2 and TRBV6-3, and were excluded.

Germline CDR1 reads SEHNR; CDR2 reads FQNEAQ (reference sequence). The V segment lost 2 bases and the J segment 3 bases; nucleotides outside the gene matches: 3. The CDR3 covers 14 residues. Researchers ran the PCR with 60 Vbeta and 13 Jbeta primers. Method: immunoSEQ multiplex PCR; TCRdb's copy keeps in-frame clones and lacks some. The sample contains about 110,000 clones, 65% to 80% of which appear only once. This chain joins TRBV7-9 and TRBJ1-2; 7 bases fit TRBD1. The sample consisted of PBMCs. The receptor comes from a human donor in good health. The CDR3 here is CASSLRQGDYGYTF. The CDR3 nucleotides read TGTGCCAGCAGCTTACGACAGGGTGACTATGGCTACACCTTC.